Listed here are 10 T cell receptor beta chains from one sample, sequenced in a study of vaccination and CD4 T cells after COVID-19 (dated 2022 in TCRdb). The library came from PCR. Instrument used: Illumina iSeq 100. TCRdb took the public reads, trimmed them with fastp at Q25, ran MiXCR for clone calling and kept in-frame beta chains. Every entry covers one CDR3 protein and lists the most common genes and DNA from its rows. The sample table lists about 18,000 distinct CDR3 sequences, approximately 59% of them with a count of one. The ten largest clones represent 1% of the sample. Specimen: CD4+ T cells from blood, collected before SARS-CoV-2 vaccination. Receptors were obtained from a human donor who had recovered from COVID-19.

The chain carries TRBV20-1 and TRBJ1-2, with TRBD1 identical over 10 bases. Looked up from germline, CDR1 is DFQATT and CDR2 is SNEGSKA (reference sequence). The CDR3 totals 14 residues. Unmatched junction bases numbered 7, after V lost 5 bases and J lost 4 bases. Here the CDR3 reads CSASRTGGAYGYTF. The CDR3 nucleotides read TGCAGTGCTTCCAGGACAGGGGGTGCCTATGGCTACACCTTC.

This rearrangement joins TRBV20-1 to TRBJ2-7; 9 bases fit TRBD2. The CDR3 contains 15 residues. Germline V gene data show CDR1 as DFQATT and CDR2 as SNEGSKA (reference sequence). V lost 6 bases, J lost 0 bases, and 9 bases stayed unmatched. The DNA for the CDR3 is TGCAGTGCCCAGCCGCTAGCGGGAAGCTCCTACGAGCAGTACTTC. Protein sequence: CSAQPLAGSSYEQYF.

The V gene is TRBV6-1, the J gene TRBJ1-4; D is possibly TRBD1 (6 bases). V dropped 1 base and J dropped 8 bases, with 11 bases sitting between them. The germline V gene encodes CDR1 MNHNS and CDR2 SASEGT. The CDR3 is made up of 14 amino acids. The CDR3 nucleotides read TGTGCCAGCAGTGAAGACAGGGTCAGCGAAAAACTGTTTTTT. It is translated as CASSEDRVSEKLFF.

This clonotype was recorded a few times. The CDR3 sequence is CASRHGRRGANTGELFF. DNA of the CDR3: TGTGCCAGCAGGCACGGTAGGCGGGGCGCGAACACCGGGGAGCTGTTTTTT. This sequence joins TRBV7-2 and TRBJ2-2, with D possibly matching TRBD2 (6 bases). Germline lookup yields CDR1 SGHTA and CDR2 FQGNSA. V shed 6 bases and J shed 0 bases, with 17 bases lying between them. The CDR3 extends over 17 amino acids. Filled out from reference TRBV7-2 and TRBJ2-2, the complete variable domain reads GAGVSQSPSNKVTEKGKDVELRCDPISGHTALYWYRQSLGQGLEFLIYFQGNSAPDKSGLPSDRFSAERTGGSVSTLTIQRTQQEDSAVYLCASRHGRRGANTGELFFGEGSRLTVL.

The chain couples TRBV20-1 to TRBJ2-3; TRBD2 might be the D (6 bases). Germline V gene data show CDR1 as DFQATT and CDR2 as SNEGSKA (reference sequence). CDR3 length: 14 amino acids. Trimming removed 2 bases at V and 0 bases at J, with 9 bases between. CDR3 sequence: CSARMSGSTDTQYF. Here the CDR3 DNA reads TGCAGTGCTAGAATGAGCGGGAGCACAGATACGCAGTATTTT.

The chain links TRBV20-1 to TRBJ1-1; 9 nucleotides line up with TRBD1. This CDR3 has 15 amino acids. The germline gives CDR1 DFQATT, CDR2 SNEGSKA (reference sequence). J gave up 5 bases and V 1 base, and 8 bases lay outside the gene matches. Here the CDR3 reads CSARGEYGTGTEAFF. DNA for the CDR3: TGCAGTGCTAGAGGGGAATATGGGACAGGGACTGAAGCTTTCTTT.

The chain has TRBV7-9 and TRBJ1-2; maybe TRBD1 (5 bases). CDR1 is SEHNR, CDR2 FQNEAQ, per germline (reference sequence). The V gene lost 4 bases and the J gene lost 6 bases, with 15 bases spanning the gap. The CDR3 loop spans 14 amino acids. Here the CDR3 reads CASSSRDRFDGYTF. CDR3 DNA: TGTGCCAGCAGCTCCAGGGATAGGTTCGATGGCTACACCTTC. Based on the CDR3 plus reference TRBV7-9 and TRBJ1-2, the full variable domain is DTGVSQNPRHKITKRGQNVTFRCDPISEHNRLYWYRQTLGQGPEFLTYFQNEAQLEKSRLLSDRFSAERPKGSFSTLEIQRTEQGDSAMYLCASSSRDRFDGYTFGSGTRLTVV.

The chain has TRBV27 and TRBJ1-2; D remains ambiguous. With 5 bases removed from V and 8 bases from J, the gap between germline ends came to 18 bases. The CDR3 is 14 residues long. The germline V gene encodes CDR1 MNHEY and CDR2 SMNVEV (reference sequence). The CDR3: CASSPRSGIMGYTF. CDR3 DNA: TGTGCCAGCAGTCCGCGGAGTGGAATTATGGGCTACACCTTC.

The rearrangement joins TRBV6-1 to TRBJ2-4; D may be TRBD2 (6 bases). Trimming shortened V by 6 bases and J by 7 bases, and 13 bases separated the two germline ends. Germline CDR1 and CDR2: MNHNS and SASEGT. The CDR3 loop spans 13 amino acids. The CDR3 is CASSRGVGNIQYF. The CDR3 nucleotides read TGTGCCAGCAGCCGCGGGGTTGGGAACATTCAGTACTTC.

The chain is built from TRBV30 and TRBJ1-2; no reliable D call. The V end was cut by 0 bases, the J end by 8 bases, with 13 bases between. CDR1 and CDR2 from the germline V gene are GTSNPN and SVGIG (reference sequence). The CDR3 loop spans 13 amino acids. The CDR3 DNA reads TGTGCCTGGAGTGTTCTCCGGGTTGGCGGCTACACCTTC. Protein product: CAWSVLRVGGYTF. Looking up the rest from reference TRBV30 and TRBJ1-2 gives the full variable domain: SQTIHQWPATLVQPVGSPLSLECTVEGTSNPNLYWYRQAAGRGLQLLFYSVGIGQISSEVPQNLSASRPQDRQFILSSKKLLLSDSGFYLCAWSVLRVGGYTFGSGTRLTVV.